These T cell receptor beta chains were read from a single sample in a study of somatic mutations in cytotoxic T cells in rheumatoid arthritis. Here immunoSEQ multiplex PCR was the method, and the copy in TCRdb shows in-frame clones only, minus some. The repertoire holds about 4,800 clones, with around nine tenths as singletons. The material sequenced was CD8+ T cells sorted from blood. The origin of the receptors is a woman in her fifties or sixties with rheumatoid arthritis. The CDR3 runs from the conserved cysteine through the conserved F or W. D genes are given only for firm matches. Clone size is not always given. Where it is, it says once, few, many or a class for expanded clones.

J | D | size | V | DNA | CDR3
TRBJ2-3 | TRBD2 | . | TRBV7-9 | TGTGCCAGCAGCTTAGTTAGCGGGAGGTTCACAGATACGCAGTATTTT | CASSLVSGRFTDTQYF
TRBJ2-7 | TRBD1 | once | TRBV5-1 | TGCGCCAGCAGCTTGGAAGACAGGGGGGCCTACGAGCAGTACTTC | CASSLEDRGAYEQYF
TRBJ1-2 | . | . | TRBV6-5 | TGTGCCAGCAGTTACTCCGAACAGGGAATCTATGGCTACACCTTC | CASSYSEQGIYGYTF
TRBJ2-1 | . | . | TRBV13 | TGTGCCAGCAACTTAGGGTCCTTTGAGCAGTTCTTC | CASNLGSFEQFF
TRBJ2-2 | TRBD2 | . | TRBV28 | TGTGCCAGTCAGTTCCCCCGGGGGGGCTCCGGGGAGCTGTTTTTT | CASQFPRGGSGELFF
TRBJ1-1 | . | . | TRBV30 | TGTGCCTGGAGTGTTATTATCGGAACAGCCAACACTGAAGCTTTCTTT | CAWSVIIGTANTEAFF
TRBJ2-3 | TRBD2 | . | TRBV30 | TGTGCCTGGAAAGGACTAGTAGTGACAGATACGCAGTATTTT | CAWKGLVVTDTQYF
TRBJ1-2 | TRBD1 | . | TRBV10-3 | TGTGCCATCAGTGAGTCGGAGACAGGGGAAACCTATGGCTACACCTTC | CAISESETGETYGYTF
TRBJ1-5 | TRBD1 | . | TRBV29-1 | TGCAGCGTTGGGACAGGGGACCAATATAGCAATCAGCCCCAGCATTTT | CSVGTGDQYSNQPQHF
TRBJ2-1 | . | . | TRBV25-1 | TGTGCCAGCAGTGATTACCGGTATGAGCAGTTCTTC | CASSDYRYEQFF
TRBJ1-1 | . | . | TRBV7-9 | TGTGCCAGCAGCTTAGCCTCGGGGATCGCTGAAGCTTTCTTT | CASSLASGIAEAFF
TRBJ2-3 | . | . | TRBV9 | TGTGCCAGCAGCCCTGGTAGCGTTATGGGCACAGATACGCAGTATTTT | CASSPGSVMGTDTQYF
TRBJ2-4 | TRBD1 | . | TRBV13 | TGTGCCAGCAGCTTAGGCCTAAGCAGGGGGCAAGAAGTAGACATTCAGTACTTC | CASSLGLSRGQEVDIQYF
TRBJ2-5 | . | once | TRBV10-1 | TGCGCCAGCAGTCGGGACCTATCCGCCGAGGGGGAGCAGTACTTC | CASSRDLSAEGEQYF
TRBJ2-7 | . | . | TRBV6-5 | TGTGCCAGCAGTTACTCGTCCAATCCCTACGAGCAGTACTTC | CASSYSSNPYEQYF
TRBJ2-3 | TRBD2 | . | TRBV9 | TGTGCCAGCAACGGCGGGGGGGTTGCAGATACGCAGTATTTT | CASNGGGVADTQYF
TRBJ2-5 | TRBD1 | . | TRBV27 | TGTGCCAGCAAGACAGGGGGCGTCTCGGAAGAGACCCAGTACTTC | CASKTGGVSEETQYF
TRBJ1-5 | . | . | TRBV5-6 | TGTGCCAGCAGCTTGGAGGACACCACCAGGCAGCCCCAGCATTTT | CASSLEDTTRQPQHF
TRBJ2-7 | . | . | TRBV5-1 | TGCGCCAGCAGCTTCTTATACGAGCAGTACTTC | CASSFLYEQYF
TRBJ2-5 | . | once | TRBV14 | TGTGCCAGCAGCCAAGCTCCGGGAGAGTCCCGTTCGCAGACCCAGTACTTC | CASSQAPGESRSQTQYF
TRBJ2-7 | TRBD1 | . | TRBV5-1 | TGCGCCAGCAGGACGACAGGGAGCTACGAGCAGTACTTC | CASRTTGSYEQYF
TRBJ2-7 | TRBD2 | . | TRBV12-5 | TGTGCTAGTGGTCTGTCCCTAGCGGGAGCCAACTACGAGCAGTACTTC | CASGLSLAGANYEQYF